This section outlines one T cell receptor beta chain sequence together with its context. Antigen unknown. The data were obtained in a study of cytomegalovirus exposure and HLA in healthy donors. Healthy people donating bone marrow made up the donors. 13 Jbeta primers and 60 Vbeta primers were used for the PCR. Libraries were prepared by immunoSEQ multiplex PCR; TCRdb keeps only in-frame clonotypes and omits some of them. The sample yields about 250,000 clones, 75% to 90% seen once. Germline V gene lookup returns CDR1 MGHRA and CDR2 YSYEKL. Trimming took 0 bases from V and 7 from J, leaving 9 bases between them. The length of the CDR3 is 13 residues. Study results and limitations: A later analysis revealed that TCR association rates differed between HLA loci, peaking at DRB1 and bottoming out at HLA-C.

The sample was PBMCs. The V and J genes are TRBV4-1 and TRBJ1-2; a weak D match, TRBD1 (5 bases). The receptor was derived from a girl aged 2-10 years in good health and CMV-seronegative. CDR3 sequence: CASSQEEGVGYTF. The CDR3 region has the DNA TGCGCCAGCAGCCAAGAGGAAGGGGTTGGCTACACCTTC.